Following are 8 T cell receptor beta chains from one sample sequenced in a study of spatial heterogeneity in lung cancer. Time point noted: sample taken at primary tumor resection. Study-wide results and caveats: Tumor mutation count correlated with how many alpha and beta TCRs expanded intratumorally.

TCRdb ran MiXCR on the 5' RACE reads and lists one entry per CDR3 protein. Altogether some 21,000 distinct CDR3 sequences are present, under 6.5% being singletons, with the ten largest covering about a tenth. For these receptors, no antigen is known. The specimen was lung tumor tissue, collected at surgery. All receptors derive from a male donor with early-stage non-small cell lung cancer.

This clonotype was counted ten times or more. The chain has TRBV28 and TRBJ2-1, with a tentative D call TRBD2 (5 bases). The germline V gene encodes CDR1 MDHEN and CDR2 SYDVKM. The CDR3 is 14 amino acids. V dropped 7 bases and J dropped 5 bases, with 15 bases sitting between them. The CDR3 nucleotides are TGTGCCAGCATGAGGACTTCTCACGACAATGAGCAGTTCTTC. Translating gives CASMRTSHDNEQFF.

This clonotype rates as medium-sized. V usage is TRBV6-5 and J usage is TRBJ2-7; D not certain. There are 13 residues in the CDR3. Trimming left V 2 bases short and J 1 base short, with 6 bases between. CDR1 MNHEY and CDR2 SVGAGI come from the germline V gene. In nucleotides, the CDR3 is TGTGCCAGCAGTTACACCCCATCCTACGAGCAGTACTTC. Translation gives CASSYTPSYEQYF.

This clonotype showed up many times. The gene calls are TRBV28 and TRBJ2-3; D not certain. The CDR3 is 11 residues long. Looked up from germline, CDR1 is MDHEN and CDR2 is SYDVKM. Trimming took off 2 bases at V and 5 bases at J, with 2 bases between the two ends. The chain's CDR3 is CASSLKDTQYF. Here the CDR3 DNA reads TGTGCCAGCAGTTTAAAAGATACGCAGTATTTT.

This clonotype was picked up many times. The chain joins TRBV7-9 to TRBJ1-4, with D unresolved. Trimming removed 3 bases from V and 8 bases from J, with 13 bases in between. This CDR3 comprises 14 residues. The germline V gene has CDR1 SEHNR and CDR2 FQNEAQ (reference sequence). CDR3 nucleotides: TGTGCCAGCAGCTTGGGTGCCAGCAGGGAAAAACTGTTTTTT. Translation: CASSLGASREKLFF.

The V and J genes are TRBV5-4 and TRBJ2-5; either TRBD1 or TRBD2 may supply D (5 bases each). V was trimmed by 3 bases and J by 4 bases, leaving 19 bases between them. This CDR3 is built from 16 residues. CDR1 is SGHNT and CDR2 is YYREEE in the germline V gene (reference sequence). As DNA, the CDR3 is TGTGCCAGCAGCTCCCCCGCCAGGGCCCGGGGAGAGACCCAGTACTTC. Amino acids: CASSSPARARGETQYF.

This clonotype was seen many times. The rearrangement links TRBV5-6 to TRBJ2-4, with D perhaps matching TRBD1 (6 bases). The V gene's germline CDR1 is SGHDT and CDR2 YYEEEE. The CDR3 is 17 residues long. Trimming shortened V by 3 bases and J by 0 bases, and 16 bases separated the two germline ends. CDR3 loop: CASSSKGQILAKNIQYF. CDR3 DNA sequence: TGTGCCAGCAGCTCGAAAGGACAGATTCTAGCCAAAAACATTCAGTACTTC.

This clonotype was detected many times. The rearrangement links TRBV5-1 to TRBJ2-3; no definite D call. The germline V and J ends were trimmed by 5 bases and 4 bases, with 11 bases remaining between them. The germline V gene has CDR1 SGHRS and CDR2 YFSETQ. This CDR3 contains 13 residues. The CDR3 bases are TGCGCCAGCAGTTCTGGGTCTGCAGATACGCAGTATTTT. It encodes CASSSGSADTQYF.

The CDR3 bases are TGCGCCAGCAGCTCTTTCTACGAGCAGTACTTC. Translating it yields CASSSFYEQYF. V and J are TRBV5-1 and TRBJ2-7; D unresolved. V was cut by 3 bases and J by 3 bases, with 4 bases left in between. Looked up from germline, CDR1 is SGHRS and CDR2 is YFSETQ. The CDR3 consists of 11 residues. The full variable domain, with the rest looked up from reference TRBV5-1 and TRBJ2-7, is KAGVTQTPRYLIKTRGQQVTLSCSPISGHRSVSWYQQTPGQGLQFLFEYFSETQRNKGNFPGRFSGRQFSNSRSEMNVSTLELGDSALYLCASSSFYEQYFGPGTRLTVT.